A selection of T cell receptor beta chains follows, all from one sample in a study of T cell responses to AZD1222 COVID-19 vaccine. Assay: immunoSEQ multiplex PCR; the TCRdb copy retains only in-frame clones and omits some. This table has around 140,000 clones, under 95% appearing once. The sample here was peripheral blood, taken on day 0 of AZD1222 vaccination. These TCRs come from an adult in good health. Both conserved end residues are part of each CDR3. Expanded clones are given a class, and other clones once, few, many or no size at all.

size	V	length	CDR3
once	TRBV21-1	16	CASSKAPFRDGTEAFF
.	TRBV7-9	15	CASSFAGTTNEKLFF
.	TRBV7-2	12	CASSRIADEQFF
.	TRBV25-1	16	CASSDRFSSTGYGYTF
.	TRBV6-5	15	CASTSTTGGSYEQYF
once	TRBV30	11	CAYTPPYGYTF
.	TRBV5-6	11	CASSLEGRAFF
.	TRBV7-9	14	CASSPPGQTYEQYF
.	TRBV19	13	CASSLVGSYEQYF
once	TRBV6-5	15	CASSRAGRGNQPQHF
.	TRBV14	19	CASSQIHQTRTWDNSPLHF
.	TRBV11-3	14	CASSLRIAGNTIYF
.	TRBV28	15	CASSQRTGTNQPQHF
.	TRBV6-6	15	CASSPLFEGVDGYTF
.	TRBV7-9	14	CASSLAGGADTQYF
.	TRBV5-1	15	CASSSGAISYNEQFF
.	TRBV19	12	CASTTGSTEAFF
.	TRBV30	14	CAWSVWGGVYEQYF
.	TRBV11-2	13	CAAGGRESHEQYF
.	TRBV4-2	16	CASSQDRLAGAGELFF
once	TRBV12-5	12	CASGFQAGTQYF
.	TRBV6-5	15	CASSYSARGNNGYTF
.	TRBV6-4	16	CASSESGRRGGTEAFF
.	TRBV12-3/TRBV12-4	13	CASSQQGRTEAFF
.	TRBV9	16	CASSVGWGSKISPLHF
once	TRBV7-7	17	CASRPRDRDRGQETQYF
.	TRBV7-8	13	CASSLDPRNTIYF
.	TRBV5-1	15	CASSPVGVGTAAQYF
.	TRBV7-9	14	CASSRGEGANVLTF
.	TRBV2	13	CASSDHRGEKLFF
.	TRBV12-3/TRBV12-4	13	CASSPQGSYEQYF
once	TRBV18	15	CASSPPRTANTEAFF
.	TRBV6-5	13	CASSPNRRRGYTF